The text below deals with one T cell receptor beta chain. Sequenced by immunoSEQ multiplex PCR; TCRdb stores in-frame clones only, minus some. The sample lists 150,000 to 200,000 clones, just under 85% occurring once. This sample was taken from a study of cytomegalovirus exposure and HLA in healthy donors. Looked up from germline, CDR1 is SGHAT and CDR2 is FQNNGV. CDR3 length: 15 residues. With 5 bases clipped from V and 4 bases from J, the junction kept 9 bases outside the gene matches. Sample: PBMCs. The chain joins TRBV11-2 to TRBJ2-5; the match to TRBD2 covers 8 bases. The sequence was obtained from a man aged 25 to 40 in good health and CMV-seropositive. Here the CDR3 DNA reads TGTGCCAGCAGCCCCGGGACTAGAGAGTCAGAGACCCAGTACTTC. This sequence encodes CASSPGTRESETQYF.